A selection of T cell receptor beta chains follows, all from one sample in a study of shared clonotypes between healthy human individuals. Generated by immunoSEQ multiplex PCR, the TCRdb table keeps only in-frame clones and is missing some. The data hold some 1,100,000 clones, with more than 75% observed a single time. Sequencing was done on a sample of memory CD4+ T cells from PBMCs. These receptors all come from a man between 18 and 29 years old in good health. Some clones in this sample may be carry-over from other donors' samples. Each CDR3 is given with its conserved first and last residue. Each record gives: D gene, clone size, V gene, J gene, CDR3 DNA, CDR3 protein. The D gene is left open where the match is weak. Clone size is stated in some rows and not others, as once, few, many or a class when expanded.

.	.	TRBV6-5	TRBJ1-2	TGTGCCAGCAGCCGTGGCAGGGAAGGCATCTATGGCTACACCTTC	CASSRGREGIYGYTF
TRBD2	many	TRBV5-6	TRBJ2-1	TGTGCCAGCAGCTTGTATGGGGAGGGGCCCTACAATGAGCAGTTCTTC	CASSLYGEGPYNEQFF
TRBD2	.	TRBV28	TRBJ2-7	TGTGCCACCCGGGGGGGCTACGAGCAGTACTTC	CATRGGYEQYF
TRBD2	.	TRBV9	TRBJ2-1	TGTGCCAGCAGCGTTTACCGTGGTCTAGCGGCCCTCAATGAGCAGTTCTTC	CASSVYRGLAALNEQFF
.	.	TRBV28	TRBJ1-1	TGTGCCAGCAAGACCGACAGGCTGCTAACTGAAGCTTTCTTT	CASKTDRLLTEAFF
TRBD1	.	TRBV10-1	TRBJ1-4	TGCGCCAGCAGTGCCGGGACAGGGAGAGAAAAACTGTTTTTT	CASSAGTGREKLFF
.	.	TRBV7-2	TRBJ2-1	TGTGCCAGCTCCCAAGGGGGGACCTACAATGAGCAGTTCTTC	CASSQGGTYNEQFF
.	.	TRBV5-1	TRBJ2-2	TGCGCCAGCATCTCGGGCGGCCCGAACACCGGGGAGCTGTTTTTT	CASISGGPNTGELFF
.	.	TRBV12-5	TRBJ2-1	TGTGCTAGTGGTTTGGACAACAATGAGCAGTTCTTC	CASGLDNNEQFF
TRBD2	once	TRBV7-2	TRBJ2-5	TGTGCCAGCAGCTTAGTTCCCAGCGGGAAAGAGACCCAGTACTTC	CASSLVPSGKETQYF
.	.	TRBV27	TRBJ2-7	TGTGCCAGCAGTATCGGACTGGATCCCTTCTACGAGCAGTACTTC	CASSIGLDPFYEQYF
.	.	TRBV6-5	TRBJ2-2	TGTGCCAGCAGGCGGACCCCCGTTAACACCGGGGAGCTGTTTTTT	CASRRTPVNTGELFF
.	.	TRBV9	TRBJ1-1	TGTGCCAGCAGCCATCACACCGGGACGGTGAACACTGAAGCTTTCTTT	CASSHHTGTVNTEAFF
TRBD2	few	TRBV11-2	TRBJ2-1	TGTGCCAGCAGCGGTCGAACGGGACTAGTGTGGGATGAGCAGTTCTTC	CASSGRTGLVWDEQFF
TRBD2	once	TRBV18	TRBJ2-3	TGTGCCAGCTCACCACGCGGACTAGCGGGAGGAGATACGCAGTATTTT	CASSPRGLAGGDTQYF
.	.	TRBV28	TRBJ2-7	TGTGCCAGCAGTTTGGGTAACGAGCAGTACTTC	CASSLGNEQYF
.	.	TRBV5-1	TRBJ1-4	TGCGCCAGCAGCTCCGCCGGGCAGGGACAAAGTGAAAAACTGTTTTTT	CASSSAGQGQSEKLFF
.	.	TRBV10-3	TRBJ2-1	TGTGCCATCAGTGCGGACCGATTCTACAATGAGCAGTTCTTC	CAISADRFYNEQFF
TRBD1	.	TRBV10-1	TRBJ2-7	TGCGCCAGCAGCAGGGACAGGGCCTACGAGCAGTACTTC	CASSRDRAYEQYF
.	.	TRBV18	TRBJ2-5	TGTGCCAGCTCACCCTACGAAAGGGGTGAGACCCAGTACTTC	CASSPYERGETQYF
.	.	TRBV6-1	TRBJ1-3	TGTGCCAGCAGTGTACGGACGTTCCGCTCTGGAAACACCATATATTTT	CASSVRTFRSGNTIYF
.	.	TRBV27	TRBJ2-3	TGTGCCAGCAGTTTGACTAGAGGCGGCACAGATACGCAGTATTTT	CASSLTRGGTDTQYF
TRBD2	.	TRBV5-1	TRBJ2-5	TGCGCCAGCAGCTCACTGACTAGCGAAGAGACCCAGTACTTC	CASSSLTSEETQYF
.	.	TRBV6-1	TRBJ1-5	TGTGCCAGCAGTGATCTTGCAGGGAATCAGCCCCAGCATTTT	CASSDLAGNQPQHF
.	.	TRBV9	TRBJ1-1	TGTGCCAGCAGCGTAGCAAGTAACACTGAAGCTTTCTTT	CASSVASNTEAFF
TRBD1	.	TRBV5-4	TRBJ1-4	TGTGCCAGCAGCGACAGGGCGACTAATGAAAAACTGTTTTTT	CASSDRATNEKLFF
TRBD1	.	TRBV6-1	TRBJ2-7	TGTGCCAGCATTAGACAGGGAACAACCTACGAGCAGTACTTC	CASIRQGTTYEQYF
TRBD2	.	TRBV10-3	TRBJ2-7	TGTGCCATCAGAACTAGCGGGAGCAACGAGCAGTACTTC	CAIRTSGSNEQYF
.	few	TRBV5-1	TRBJ2-5	TGCGCCAGCAGCTTGGCGGCTAGTAGCTCGGAGACCCAGTACTTC	CASSLAASSSETQYF
.	.	TRBV10-3	TRBJ2-1	TGTGCCATCAGGCTCAGGGACAATGAGCAGTTCTTC	CAIRLRDNEQFF
.	.	TRBV6-5	TRBJ1-2	TGTGCCAGCATTCCAGGGGTATTCGGGGCGCGGGGCTACACCTTC	CASIPGVFGARGYTF
.	.	TRBV6-5	TRBJ1-4	TGTGCCAGCAGGAGGCAGACTAATGAAAAACTGTTTTTT	CASRRQTNEKLFF
.	.	TRBV2	TRBJ2-3	TGTGCCAGCAGTCCCCTTCGGGAGGATACGCAGTATTTT	CASSPLREDTQYF
.	.	TRBV30	TRBJ2-7	TGTGCCTGGAGTGTAACCGGGAGACTACTCTCCGAGCAGTACTTC	CAWSVTGRLLSEQYF
.	many	TRBV5-1	TRBJ2-3	TGCGCCAGCAGCCAGAACCAAGATACGCAGTATTTT	CASSQNQDTQYF
.	.	TRBV10-3	TRBJ1-2	TGTGCCATCAGTGAGGGCGGTTACTATGGCTACACCTTC	CAISEGGYYGYTF
.	.	TRBV28	TRBJ2-1	TGTGCCAGCAGTATCTCCTACAATGAGCAGTTCTTC	CASSISYNEQFF
TRBD2	.	TRBV5-1	TRBJ2-5	TGCGCCAGCAGCTTGGAAGGACTAGCGGGAGCGTGGGCAAAGACCCAGTACTTC	CASSLEGLAGAWAKTQYF
TRBD1	few	TRBV2	TRBJ1-1	TGTGCCAGCAGTGAAGAAGGGGGCGCGTTCCAGGAAGCTTTCTTT	CASSEEGGAFQEAFF
.	few	TRBV18	TRBJ1-5	TGTGCCAGCTCACCGCCGGACGCACGTCAGCCCCAGCATTTT	CASSPPDARQPQHF
.	.	TRBV10-1	TRBJ1-5	TGCGCCAGCAGTAGTGCGGGGGATCAGCCCCAGCATTTT	CASSSAGDQPQHF